Many counts were recorded for the clone carrying this T cell receptor beta chain. Its specificity is unknown. Ahead of thyroid surgery, no patient had received treatment of any kind. Per the original methods: The study built a papillary thyroid cancer distant-metastasis classifier from CDR3 differences across clinicopathological groups. TCRdb re-analyzed the PCR reads through MiXCR. The V and J calls reflect TCRdb's pipeline rather than the authors' work. The sample holds about 40,000 clones, roughly 10% seen once. This record belongs to a study of metastatic and nonmetastatic thyroid tumors. As for the study in general: Patients with malignant and benign thyroid disease provided blood and tumor or nodule tissue, whose repertoires were compared. Study-wide findings and caveats: Malignant thyroid tumors reportedly exceeded benign nodules significantly in TCR beta diversity, with the difference appearing in blood and tumor.

The V end was cut by 0 bases, the J end by 4 bases, with 10 bases between. The germline gives CDR1 MNHEY, CDR2 SMNVEV (reference sequence). This CDR3 spans 14 amino acids. The TCR sequence derives from a female donor with papillary thyroid cancer or a benign thyroid nodule (not recorded which). Some clones in this sample may be carry-over from other donors' samples. Input material: blood. The chain is built from TRBV27 and TRBJ2-7, with D possibly matching TRBD2 (6 bases). The CDR3 protein is CASSLSGSLYEQYF. The CDR3 DNA follows: TGTGCCAGCAGTTTATCCGGGAGTCTTTACGAGCAGTACTTC.